Listed here is a single T cell receptor (beta chain). The germline V and J ends were trimmed by 6 bases and 0 bases, with 11 bases remaining between them. Germline V CDR1 and CDR2: SNHLY, FYNNEI. The CDR3 has 15 residues. The table came from immunoSEQ multiplex PCR; TCRdb's copy has only in-frame clones and leaves some out. The table lists 150,000 to 250,000 clones, about 80% of them singletons. This sample was included in a study of blood T cell repertoires in COVID-19. Sequenced material: peripheral blood. This clonotype was obtained from a human donor with acute or convalescent COVID-19. The donor label of this sample is uncertain. This chain joins TRBV2 and TRBJ2-2; D possibly corresponds to TRBD1 (6 bases). CDR3 DNA: TGTGCCAGCAGAGCCGACAGGTCGAACACCGGGGAGCTGTTTTTT. Translating it yields CASRADRSNTGELFF.